These 18 T cell receptor beta chains were all obtained from the same sample, sequenced in a study of Graves' ophthalmopathy and Graves' hyperthyroidism. Amplifying from RNA transcripts, the study obtained TCR beta CDR3 regions. HTBI primers were employed in first-round RT-PCR, then a second-round multiplex PCR followed. TCRdb ran MiXCR on the multiplex PCR reads and lists one entry per CDR3 protein. The table records hundreds of thousands of distinct CDR3 sequences, around 20% of them present only once. The sample taken for sequencing was peripheral blood. Receptor source: a woman in her late teens or twenties with stable Graves' hyperthyroidism.

This clonotype has a handful of counts. The chain has TRBV12-3 or TRBV12-4 and TRBJ2-7; D possibly corresponds to TRBD1 (5 bases). This CDR3 has 14 amino acids. V lost 5 bases to trimming and J lost 4 bases, with 15 bases between them. The CDR3 protein is CASSIQDRFYEQYF. CDR3 nucleotides: TGTGCCAGCAGTATCCAAGACAGATTTTACGAGCAGTACTTC.

This chain connects TRBV20-1 to TRBJ2-7, with TRBD1 matching over 7 bases. V trimming: 1 base; J trimming: 2 bases; junction bases outside the gene matches: 8. Germline V gene lookup returns CDR1 DFQATT and CDR2 SNEGSKA (reference sequence). The CDR3 is 15 amino acids. The CDR3 DNA is TGCAGTGCTAGAGGGCCCCGGCAGGGGGCCTACGAGCAGTACTTC. Translation gives CSARGPRQGAYEQYF.

This clonotype was found a few times. The chain joins TRBV5-8 to TRBJ1-5; D unclear. The ends were cut back, 1 base at V and 2 bases at J, with 10 bases in the middle. This CDR3 comprises 15 residues. CDR1 is SGHTS, CDR2 YDEGEE, per germline. CDR3 DNA: TGTGCCAGCAGCTTGAGTGCTACGGGCAATCAGCCCCAGCATTTT. Protein product: CASSLSATGNQPQHF.

This clonotype came up a few times. The chain carries TRBV28 and TRBJ1-6, with 8 bases aligning to TRBD1. This CDR3 is 16 amino acids long. The J segment lost 0 bases and the V segment lost 6 bases, leaving 4 bases of the junction unmatched. CDR1 and CDR2 from the germline V gene are MDHEN and SYDVKM. The CDR3 region is CASRPQGASYNSPLHF. In DNA form, the CDR3 reads TGTGCCAGCAGACCTCAGGGGGCCTCCTATAATTCACCCCTCCACTTT.

The chain links TRBV19 to TRBJ2-7; 11 bases fit TRBD1. Germline V gives CDR1 LNHDA, CDR2 SQIVND (reference sequence). This CDR3 contains 14 residues. V shed 10 bases and J 3 bases; nucleotides not matched to a gene: 8. The CDR3 sequence is CATAPGQGDYEQYF. CDR3 DNA: TGTGCCACCGCACCGGGACAGGGGGACTACGAGCAGTACTTC.

This clonotype was observed at least ten times. The chain uses TRBV5-5 and TRBJ2-7; 7 bases line up with TRBD1. In germline, CDR1 is SGHKS, CDR2 YYEKEE (reference sequence). V trimming: 4 bases; J trimming: 2 bases; junction bases outside the gene matches: 9. This CDR3 comprises 15 residues. The CDR3 region has the DNA TGTGCCAGCAGCCCGCTGGACAGGTTGACCTACGAGCAGTACTTC. The encoded protein is CASSPLDRLTYEQYF.

This clonotype was seen more than once but under ten times. The rearrangement links TRBV12-3 or TRBV12-4 to TRBJ1-1; D not certain. CDR3 length equals 16 residues. V lost 1 base, J lost 0 bases, and 12 bases lay in between. CDR3 in amino acids: CASSLGPSDLNTEAFF. CDR3 sequence (DNA): TGTGCCAGCAGTTTAGGGCCTTCGGATTTGAACACTGAAGCTTTCTTT.

This clonotype was counted between two and nine times. The rearrangement joins TRBV6-1 to TRBJ1-6; the D is unclear. Germline V gives CDR1 MNHNS, CDR2 SASEGT. The CDR3 consists of 14 residues. Trimming removed 1 base from V and 8 bases from J, with 9 bases in between. In DNA form, the CDR3 reads TGTGCCAGCAGTGAAGACTTGCAGTATTCACCCCTCCACTTT. Protein product: CASSEDLQYSPLHF.

This clonotype occurred a few times. The chain has TRBV12-3 or TRBV12-4 and TRBJ2-4; 11 bases match TRBD2. The J call may be incorrect, as the DNA end agrees better with TRBJ2-1. This CDR3 has 14 residues. CDR3 bases: TGTGCCAGCAGTCCCCGGGGGACTAGCGGTCAGCAGTTCTTC. Amino acids: CASSPRGTSGQQFF.

This clonotype was counted at least ten times. CDR3 in DNA: TGTGCCACCTCACAGGGTCAGGCCGAGCAGTACTTC. Residues: CATSQGQAEQYF. The chain employs TRBV10-3 and TRBJ2-7; TRBD1 might be the D (6 bases). The germline V and J ends were trimmed by 10 bases and 6 bases, with 16 bases remaining between them. CDR3 length: 12 residues. Germline V gene sequence: CDR1 ENHRY, CDR2 SYGVKD.

Remarks on this clonotype: Possible read error: a much larger clone is one base away. Because it lacks the conserved phenylalanine or tryptophan at the end, this CDR3 is likely a read error. The rearrangement uses TRBV20-1 and TRBJ1-2; D perhaps matches TRBD1 (6 bases). CDR1 and CDR2 from the germline V gene are DFQATT and SNEGSKA (reference sequence). The V end was cut by 4 bases, the J end by 1 base, with 19 bases between. CDR3 size: 16 residues. The CDR3 DNA reads as TGCAGTGCTACTACAACCCTGGACAGACTTAACTATGGCTACACCGTC. It is translated as CSATTTLDRLNYGYTV.

Ten or more counts support this clonotype. The chain recombines TRBV20-1 with TRBJ1-2; D may be TRBD1 (6 bases). V gave up 1 base and J gave up 0 bases, with 9 bases separating them. Looked up from germline, CDR1 is DFQATT and CDR2 is SNEGSKA (reference sequence). This CDR3 is 14 amino acids long. CDR3 sequence: CSARVGGTNYGYTF. The CDR3 DNA sequence: TGCAGTGCTAGAGTAGGGGGGACTAACTATGGCTACACCTTC.

This clonotype was seen many times. V usage is TRBV28 and J usage is TRBJ1-3; D unresolved. Trimming shortened V by 8 bases and J by 0 bases, and 14 bases separated the two germline ends. The CDR3 has 15 residues. Germline CDR1 and CDR2: MDHEN and SYDVKM. CDR3 nucleotides: TGTGCCAGCGAGTCTCCGGGTTTCTCTGGAAACACCATATATTTT. Translated: CASESPGFSGNTIYF.

In its sample, this clonotype was seen many times. The V gene is TRBV29-1, the J gene TRBJ1-1; D gene unclear. The CDR3 has 12 amino acids. Germline CDR1 is SQVTM and CDR2 is ANQGSEA. Deletions cut 7 bases from V and 3 bases from J, with 12 bases between. The CDR3 DNA sequence: TGCAGCGCCGCACTTGGGCACACTGAAGCTTTCTTT. Protein: CSAALGHTEAFF.

This clonotype occurred many times. The chain is built from TRBV9 and TRBJ2-6; D call uncertain. This CDR3 contains 13 residues. The V and J ends lost 4 bases and 2 bases respectively, with 4 bases between them. CDR1 is SGDLS, CDR2 YYNGEE, per germline. This CDR3 is CASSPTGANVLTF. For the CDR3, the DNA is TGTGCCAGCAGCCCGACTGGGGCCAACGTCCTGACTTTC. The variable domain in full, with the rest retrieved from reference TRBV9 and TRBJ2-6, is DSGVTQTPKHLITATGQRVTLRCSPRSGDLSVYWYQQSLDQGLQFLIQYYNGEERAKGNILERFSAQQFPDLHSELNLSSLELGDSALYFCASSPTGANVLTFGAGSRLTVL.

In this sample, this clonotype turned up many times. V is TRBV18 and J is TRBJ2-2; TRBD2 is a possible D gene (5 bases). Germline assignment: CDR1 KGHSH and CDR2 LQKENI. Trimming cost V 4 bases and J 4 bases, with 19 bases left between them. The CDR3 extends over 17 amino acids. The chain's CDR3 is CASSLSFGKFSTGELFF. The CDR3 nucleotides are TGTGCCAGCTCACTCAGTTTCGGGAAGTTCAGCACCGGGGAGCTGTTTTTT. Full variable domain (missing parts from reference TRBV18 and TRBJ2-2): NAGVMQNPRHLVRRRGQEARLRCSPMKGHSHVYWYRQLPEEGLKFMVYLQKENIIDESGMPKERFSAEFPKEGPSILRIQQVVRGDSAAYFCASSLSFGKFSTGELFFGEGSRLTVL.

The chain combines TRBV11-2 with TRBJ1-2; TRBD1 matches 7 bases. With 8 bases clipped from V and 4 bases from J, the junction kept 10 bases outside the gene matches. Germline lookup yields CDR1 SGHAT and CDR2 FQNNGV. The CDR3 consists of 14 residues. This CDR3 reads CASSGGGVGYGYTF. CDR3 bases: TGTGCCAGCTCGGGAGGGGGCGTTGGCTATGGCTACACCTTC.

Ten or more counts support this clonotype. Here the CDR3 DNA reads TGTGCCAGCAGTGAAATTTCAGGAAGCTCCTACGAGCAGTACTTC. It is translated as CASSEISGSSYEQYF. V usage is TRBV6-1 and J usage is TRBJ2-7; D gene uncertain. Germline V gene sequence: CDR1 MNHNS, CDR2 SASEGT. CDR3 length: 15 amino acids. The germline V and J ends were trimmed by 2 bases and 0 bases, with 11 bases remaining between them.